Given below is one TCR beta chain in context. Its antigen is unidentified. It was healthy bone marrow donors who served as donors. Primers included in the PCR were 60 Vbeta and 13 Jbeta primers. Sequencing was performed with immunoSEQ multiplex PCR; in TCRdb, only in-frame clones are kept and a portion is missing. This table holds 100,000 to 150,000 clones, 74% found once. The data belong to a study of cytomegalovirus exposure and HLA in healthy donors. The study, taken as a whole, reports: DRB1 had the most TCR associations and HLA-C the fewest, a later analysis found, with rates varying by HLA locus. Across donors, presence/absence analyses took sequencing depth to be roughly uniform.

The receptor's source is a middle-aged man in good health and CMV-seropositive. The sample comprised PBMCs.

The CDR3 sequence is CSVEDGTGGPPDYEQYF. The CDR3 nucleotides read TGCAGCGTTGAAGACGGGACAGGGGGCCCTCCAGACTACGAGCAGTACTTC. This sequence joins TRBV29-1 and TRBJ2-7; TRBD1 agrees at 12 bases. CDR3 length: 17 amino acids. Unmatched junction bases numbered 9, after V lost 0 bases and J lost 3 bases. CDR1 and CDR2 from the germline V gene are SQVTM and ANQGSEA.